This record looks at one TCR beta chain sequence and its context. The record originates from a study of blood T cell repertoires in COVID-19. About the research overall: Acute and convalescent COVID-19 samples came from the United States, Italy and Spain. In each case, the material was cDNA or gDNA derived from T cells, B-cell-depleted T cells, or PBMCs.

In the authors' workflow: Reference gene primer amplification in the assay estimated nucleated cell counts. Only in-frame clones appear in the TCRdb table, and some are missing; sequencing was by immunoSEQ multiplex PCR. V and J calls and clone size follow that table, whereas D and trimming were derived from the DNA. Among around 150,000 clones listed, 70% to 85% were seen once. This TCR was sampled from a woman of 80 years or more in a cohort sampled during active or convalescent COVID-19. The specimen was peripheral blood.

CDR3 DNA: TGTGCCAGCAGTTCCGGACTAGCGGGGGGCCCTGGGGGGCAGTATTTT. Translated: CASSSGLAGGPGGQYF. The gene calls are TRBV27 and TRBJ2-3, with 14 bases lining up with TRBD2. This CDR3 is built from 16 residues. Germline CDR1 is MNHEY and CDR2 is SMNVEV (reference sequence). Trimming took 4 bases from V and 11 from J; bases not matched to a gene: 11.